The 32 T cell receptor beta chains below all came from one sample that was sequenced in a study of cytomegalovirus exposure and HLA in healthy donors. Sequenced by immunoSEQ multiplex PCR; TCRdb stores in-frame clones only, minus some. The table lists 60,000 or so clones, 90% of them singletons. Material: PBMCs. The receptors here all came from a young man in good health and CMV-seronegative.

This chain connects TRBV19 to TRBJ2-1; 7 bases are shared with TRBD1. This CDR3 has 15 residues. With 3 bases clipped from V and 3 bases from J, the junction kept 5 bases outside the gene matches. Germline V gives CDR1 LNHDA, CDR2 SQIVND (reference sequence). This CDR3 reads CASSITRDSYNEQFF. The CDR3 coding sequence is TGTGCCAGTAGTATCACCCGGGACAGCTACAATGAGCAGTTCTTC.

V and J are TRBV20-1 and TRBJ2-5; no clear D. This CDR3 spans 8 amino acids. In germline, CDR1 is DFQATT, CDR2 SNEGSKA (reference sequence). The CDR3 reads CRRKTQYF. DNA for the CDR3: TGCAGGCGAAAGACCCAGTACTTC.

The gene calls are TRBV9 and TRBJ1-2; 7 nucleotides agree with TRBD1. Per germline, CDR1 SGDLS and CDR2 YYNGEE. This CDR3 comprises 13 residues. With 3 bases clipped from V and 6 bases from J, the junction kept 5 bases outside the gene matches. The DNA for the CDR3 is TGTGCCAGCAGCGATTTCAGGGGGGATGGCTACACCTTC. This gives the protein CASSDFRGDGYTF.

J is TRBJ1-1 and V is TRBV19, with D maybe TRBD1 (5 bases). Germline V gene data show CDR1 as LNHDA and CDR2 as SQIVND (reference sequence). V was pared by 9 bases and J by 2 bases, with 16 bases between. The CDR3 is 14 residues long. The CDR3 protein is CASRGDGLNTEAFF. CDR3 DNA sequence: TGTGCCAGCCGGGGGGACGGACTCAACACTGAAGCTTTCTTT.

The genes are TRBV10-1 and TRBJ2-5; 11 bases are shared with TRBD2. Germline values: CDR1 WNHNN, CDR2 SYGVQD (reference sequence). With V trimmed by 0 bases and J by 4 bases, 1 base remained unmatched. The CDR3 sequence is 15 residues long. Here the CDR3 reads CASSESLAGGETQYF. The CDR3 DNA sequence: TGCGCCAGCAGTGAGTCGCTAGCGGGGGGAGAGACCCAGTACTTC.

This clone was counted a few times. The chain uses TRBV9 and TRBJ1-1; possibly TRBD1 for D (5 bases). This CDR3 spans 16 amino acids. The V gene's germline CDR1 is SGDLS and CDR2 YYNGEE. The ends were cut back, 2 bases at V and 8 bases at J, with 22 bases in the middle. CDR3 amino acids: CASSVDSIPVGGEAFF. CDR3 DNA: TGTGCCAGCAGCGTCGATTCAATCCCAGTGGGGGGGGAAGCTTTCTTT.

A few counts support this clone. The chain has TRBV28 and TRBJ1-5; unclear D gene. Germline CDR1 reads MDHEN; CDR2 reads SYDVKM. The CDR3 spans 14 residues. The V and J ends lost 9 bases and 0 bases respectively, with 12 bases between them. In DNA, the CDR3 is TGTGCCAGTAGGAGGACCCATAGCAATCAGCCCCAGCATTTT. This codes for CASRRTHSNQPQHF.

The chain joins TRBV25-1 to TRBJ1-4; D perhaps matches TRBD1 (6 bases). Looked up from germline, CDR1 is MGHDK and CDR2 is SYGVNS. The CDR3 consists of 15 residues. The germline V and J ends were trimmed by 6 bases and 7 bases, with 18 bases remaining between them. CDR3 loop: CASRGQVGAGEKLFF. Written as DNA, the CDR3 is TGTGCCAGCAGGGGCCAAGTGGGGGCAGGTGAAAAACTGTTTTTT.

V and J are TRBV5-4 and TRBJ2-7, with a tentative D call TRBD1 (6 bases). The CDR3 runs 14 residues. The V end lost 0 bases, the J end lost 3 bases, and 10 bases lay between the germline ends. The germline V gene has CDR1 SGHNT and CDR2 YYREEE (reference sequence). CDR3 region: CASSLAQGNYEQYF. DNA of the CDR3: TGTGCCAGCAGCTTGGCCCAGGGGAACTACGAGCAGTACTTC.

Here the CDR3 DNA reads TGTGCCAGCAGCTTAACGGGGCTAACAGGGCTGCGCGATGTGTTCTTC. It encodes CASSLTGLTGLRDVFF. This chain connects TRBV7-9 to TRBJ2-1; tentative D call: TRBD1 (6 bases). Germline-derived CDR1 and CDR2 are SEHNR and FQNEAQ (reference sequence). The CDR3 is 16 amino acids. The ends were cut back, 2 bases at V and 15 bases at J, with 26 bases in the middle.

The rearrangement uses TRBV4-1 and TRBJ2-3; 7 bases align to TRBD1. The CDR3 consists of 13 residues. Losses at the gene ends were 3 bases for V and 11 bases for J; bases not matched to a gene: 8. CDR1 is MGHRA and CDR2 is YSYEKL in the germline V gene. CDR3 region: CASSQISWDRQYF. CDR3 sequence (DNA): TGCGCCAGCAGCCAGATTTCCTGGGACAGGCAGTATTTT.

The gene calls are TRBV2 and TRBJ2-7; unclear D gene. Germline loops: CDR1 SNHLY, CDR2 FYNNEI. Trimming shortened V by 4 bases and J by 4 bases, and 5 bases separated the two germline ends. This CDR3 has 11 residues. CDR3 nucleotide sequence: TGTGCCAGCAGTGTACTGTACGAGCAGTACTTC. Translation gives CASSVLYEQYF.

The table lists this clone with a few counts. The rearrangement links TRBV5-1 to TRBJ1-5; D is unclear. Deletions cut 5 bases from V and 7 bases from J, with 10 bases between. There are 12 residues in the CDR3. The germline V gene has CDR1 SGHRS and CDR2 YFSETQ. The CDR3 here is CASRSHEQPQHF. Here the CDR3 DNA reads TGCGCCAGCAGGAGTCACGAACAGCCCCAGCATTTT.

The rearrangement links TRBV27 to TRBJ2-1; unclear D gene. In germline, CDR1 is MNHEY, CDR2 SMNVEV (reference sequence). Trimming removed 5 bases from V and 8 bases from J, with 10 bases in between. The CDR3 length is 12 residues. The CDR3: CASSRYMDEQFF. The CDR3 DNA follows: TGTGCCAGCAGTCGCTATATGGATGAGCAGTTCTTC.

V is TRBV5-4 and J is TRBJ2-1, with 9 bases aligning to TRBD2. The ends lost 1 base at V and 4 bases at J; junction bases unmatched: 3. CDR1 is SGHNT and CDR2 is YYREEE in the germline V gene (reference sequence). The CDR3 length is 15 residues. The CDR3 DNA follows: TGTGCCAGCAGCTTGAGACTAGCGGAGTACAATGAGCAGTTCTTC. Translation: CASSLRLAEYNEQFF.

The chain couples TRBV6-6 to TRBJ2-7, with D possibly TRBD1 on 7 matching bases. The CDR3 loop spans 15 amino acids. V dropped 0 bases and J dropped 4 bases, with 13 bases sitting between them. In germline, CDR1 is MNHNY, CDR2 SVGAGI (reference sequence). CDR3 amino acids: CASSYSSEGAYEQYF. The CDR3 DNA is TGTGCCAGCAGTTACTCCTCGGAGGGGGCGTACGAGCAGTACTTC.

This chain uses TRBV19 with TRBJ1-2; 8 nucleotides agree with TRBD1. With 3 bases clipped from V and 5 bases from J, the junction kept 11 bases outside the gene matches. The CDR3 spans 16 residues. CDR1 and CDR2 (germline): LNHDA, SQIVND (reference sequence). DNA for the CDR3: TGTGCCAGTAGTATCACCCCGGGACAGGTGGGGTATGGCTACACCTTC. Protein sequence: CASSITPGQVGYGYTF.

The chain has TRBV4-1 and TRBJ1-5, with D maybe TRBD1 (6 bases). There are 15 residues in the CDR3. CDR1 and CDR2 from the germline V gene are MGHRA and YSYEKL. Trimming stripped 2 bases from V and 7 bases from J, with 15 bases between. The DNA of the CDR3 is TGCGCCAGCAGCCAAACAGGGACCGGTGAACAGCCCCAGCATTTT. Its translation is CASSQTGTGEQPQHF.

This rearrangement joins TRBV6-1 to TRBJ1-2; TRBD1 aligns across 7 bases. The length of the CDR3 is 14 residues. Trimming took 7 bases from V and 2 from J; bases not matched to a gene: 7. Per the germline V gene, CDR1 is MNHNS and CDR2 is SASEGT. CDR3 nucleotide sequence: TGTGCCAGCACCCGGCAGGGACAGAACTATGGCTACACCTTC. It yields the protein CASTRQGQNYGYTF.

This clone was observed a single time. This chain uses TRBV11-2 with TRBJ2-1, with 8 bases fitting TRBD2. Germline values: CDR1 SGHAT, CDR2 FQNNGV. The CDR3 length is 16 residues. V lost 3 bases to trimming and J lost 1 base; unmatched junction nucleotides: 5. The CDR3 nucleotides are TGTGCCAGCAGCTTTGGAGGCGGGGGGTCCTACAATGAGCAGTTCTTC. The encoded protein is CASSFGGGGSYNEQFF.

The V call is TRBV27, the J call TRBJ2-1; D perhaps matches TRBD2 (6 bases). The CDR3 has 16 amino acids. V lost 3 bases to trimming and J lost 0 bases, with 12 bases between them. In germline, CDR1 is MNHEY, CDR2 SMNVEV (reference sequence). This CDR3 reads CASSFLGGSSYNEQFF. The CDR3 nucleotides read TGTGCCAGCAGTTTCCTCGGGGGTAGCTCCTACAATGAGCAGTTCTTC.

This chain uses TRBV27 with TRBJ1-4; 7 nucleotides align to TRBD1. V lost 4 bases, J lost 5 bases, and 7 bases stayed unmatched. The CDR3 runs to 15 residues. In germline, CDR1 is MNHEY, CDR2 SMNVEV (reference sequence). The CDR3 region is CASSSAGGNNEKLFF. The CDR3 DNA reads TGTGCCAGCAGTTCGGCAGGGGGTAACAATGAAAAACTGTTTTTT.

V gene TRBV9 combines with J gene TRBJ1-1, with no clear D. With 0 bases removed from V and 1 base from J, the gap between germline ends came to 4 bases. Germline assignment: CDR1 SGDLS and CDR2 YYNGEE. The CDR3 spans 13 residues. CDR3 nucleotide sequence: TGTGCCAGCAGCGTAGTGCGGAACACTGAAGCTTTCTTT. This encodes CASSVVRNTEAFF.

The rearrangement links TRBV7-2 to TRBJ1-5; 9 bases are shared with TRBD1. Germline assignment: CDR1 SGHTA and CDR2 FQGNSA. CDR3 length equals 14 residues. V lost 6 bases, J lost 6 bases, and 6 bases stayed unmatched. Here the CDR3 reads CASSSRDRVQPQHF. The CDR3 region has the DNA TGTGCCAGCAGTAGCCGGGACAGGGTTCAGCCCCAGCATTTT.

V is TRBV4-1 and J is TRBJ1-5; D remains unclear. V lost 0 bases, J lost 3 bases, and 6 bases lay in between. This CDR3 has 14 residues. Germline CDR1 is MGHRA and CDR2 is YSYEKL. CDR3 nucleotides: TGCGCCAGCAGCCAAGACAGTTTCAATCAGCCCCAGCATTTT. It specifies CASSQDSFNQPQHF.

CDR3 in amino acids: CASSTEAGTYEQYF. CDR3 bases: TGTGCCAGCAGCACTGAAGCCGGGACCTACGAGCAGTACTTC. V gene TRBV4-2 combines with J gene TRBJ2-7, with TRBD2 as a possible D gene (5 bases). CDR1 is LGHNA and CDR2 is YNFKEQ in the germline V gene. This CDR3 comprises 14 residues. The germline V and J ends were trimmed by 5 bases and 2 bases, with 13 bases remaining between them.

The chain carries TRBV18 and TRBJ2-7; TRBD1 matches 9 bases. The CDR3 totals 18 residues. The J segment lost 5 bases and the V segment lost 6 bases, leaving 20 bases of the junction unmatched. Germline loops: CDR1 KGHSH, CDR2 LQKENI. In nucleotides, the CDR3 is TGTGCCAGCTCCCTCGCCACACCGACCGGGACAGGGAGGAACGAGCAGTACTTC. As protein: CASSLATPTGTGRNEQYF.

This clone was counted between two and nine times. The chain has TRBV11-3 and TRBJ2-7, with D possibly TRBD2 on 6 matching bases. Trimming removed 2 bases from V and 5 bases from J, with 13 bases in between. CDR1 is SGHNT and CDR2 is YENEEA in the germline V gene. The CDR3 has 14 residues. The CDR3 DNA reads TGTGCCAGCAGCTTAATCCGGGAGAGTGACGAGCAGTACTTC. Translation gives CASSLIRESDEQYF.

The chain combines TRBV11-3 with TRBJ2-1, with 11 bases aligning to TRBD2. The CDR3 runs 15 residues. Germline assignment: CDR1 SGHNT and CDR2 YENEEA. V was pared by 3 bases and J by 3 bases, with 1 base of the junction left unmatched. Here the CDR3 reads CASSFGTSGYNEQFF. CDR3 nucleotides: TGTGCCAGCAGCTTTGGGACTAGCGGCTACAATGAGCAGTTCTTC.

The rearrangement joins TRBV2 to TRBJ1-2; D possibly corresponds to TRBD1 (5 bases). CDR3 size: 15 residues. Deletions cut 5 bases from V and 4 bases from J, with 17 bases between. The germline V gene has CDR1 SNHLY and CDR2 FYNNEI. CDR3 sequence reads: CASSSRQLSGYGYTF. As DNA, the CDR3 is TGTGCCAGCAGTTCAAGACAGCTCTCAGGCTATGGCTACACCTTC.

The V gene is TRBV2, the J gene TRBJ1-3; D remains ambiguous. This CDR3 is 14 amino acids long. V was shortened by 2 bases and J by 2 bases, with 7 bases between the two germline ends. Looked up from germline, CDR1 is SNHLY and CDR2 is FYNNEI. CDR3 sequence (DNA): TGTGCCAGCAGTGAACGGGGAGCTGGAAACACCATATATTTT. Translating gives CASSERGAGNTIYF. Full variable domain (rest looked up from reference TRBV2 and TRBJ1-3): EPEVTQTPSHQVTQMGQEVILRCVPISNHLYFYWYRQILGQKVEFLVSFYNNEISEKSEIFDDQFSVERPDGSNFTLKIRSTKLEDSAMYFCASSERGAGNTIYFGEGSWLTVV.

This chain's CDR3 is CATSRDHRGEQYF. Written as DNA, the CDR3 is TGTGCCACCAGCAGAGATCACAGGGGTGAGCAGTACTTC. The chain recombines TRBV15 with TRBJ2-7; TRBD1 matches 7 bases. V shed 0 bases and J 7 bases; nucleotides not matched to a gene: 3. Germline loops: CDR1 LNHNV, CDR2 YYDKDF (reference sequence). The CDR3 spans 13 residues.